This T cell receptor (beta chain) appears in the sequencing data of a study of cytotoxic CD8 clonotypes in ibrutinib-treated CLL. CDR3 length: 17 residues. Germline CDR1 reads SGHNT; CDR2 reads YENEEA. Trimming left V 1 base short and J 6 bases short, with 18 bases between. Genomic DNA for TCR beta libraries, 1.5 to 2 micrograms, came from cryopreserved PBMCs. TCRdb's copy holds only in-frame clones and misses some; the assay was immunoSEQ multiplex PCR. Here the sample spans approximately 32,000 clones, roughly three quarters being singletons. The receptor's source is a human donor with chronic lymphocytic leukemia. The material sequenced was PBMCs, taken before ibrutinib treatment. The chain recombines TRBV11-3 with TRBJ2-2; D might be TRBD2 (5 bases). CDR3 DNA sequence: TGTGCCAGCAGCTTAGTAGTAACTAGTTCCCCCTCCGGGGAGCTGTTTTTT. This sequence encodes CASSLVVTSSPSGELFF.